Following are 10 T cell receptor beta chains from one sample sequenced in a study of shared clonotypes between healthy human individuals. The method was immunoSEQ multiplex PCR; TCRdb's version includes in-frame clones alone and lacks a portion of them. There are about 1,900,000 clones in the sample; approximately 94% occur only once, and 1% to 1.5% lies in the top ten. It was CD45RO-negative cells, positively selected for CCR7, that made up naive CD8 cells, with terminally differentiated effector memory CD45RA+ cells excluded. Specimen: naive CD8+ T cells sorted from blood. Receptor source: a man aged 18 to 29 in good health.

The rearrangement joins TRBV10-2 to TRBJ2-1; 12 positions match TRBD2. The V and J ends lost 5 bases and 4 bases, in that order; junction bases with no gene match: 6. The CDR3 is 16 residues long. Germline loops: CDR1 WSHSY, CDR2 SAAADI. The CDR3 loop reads CASSSLTSGGYNEQFF. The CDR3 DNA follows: TGCGCCAGCAGTTCCCTCACTAGCGGGGGGTACAATGAGCAGTTCTTC.

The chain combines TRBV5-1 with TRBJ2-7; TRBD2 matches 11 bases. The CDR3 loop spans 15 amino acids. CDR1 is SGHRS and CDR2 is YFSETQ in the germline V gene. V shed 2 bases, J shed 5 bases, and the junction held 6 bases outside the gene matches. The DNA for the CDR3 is TGCGCCAGCAGCTTAATCACTAGCGGGAGTCACGAGCAGTACTTC. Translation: CASSLITSGSHEQYF.

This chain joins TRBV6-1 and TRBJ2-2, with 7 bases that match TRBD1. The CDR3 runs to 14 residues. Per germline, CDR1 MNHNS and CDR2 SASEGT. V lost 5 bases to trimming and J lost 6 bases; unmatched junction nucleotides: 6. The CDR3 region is CASSPRQGAGELFF. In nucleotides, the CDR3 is TGTGCCAGCAGTCCCCGACAGGGCGCCGGGGAGCTGTTTTTT.

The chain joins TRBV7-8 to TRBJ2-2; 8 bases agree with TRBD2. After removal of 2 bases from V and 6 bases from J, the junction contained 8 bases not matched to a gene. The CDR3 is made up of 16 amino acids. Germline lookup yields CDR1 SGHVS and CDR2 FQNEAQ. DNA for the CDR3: TGTGCCAGCAGCTTATCTTGGGCCGGGAGGGCCGGGGAGCTGTTTTTT. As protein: CASSLSWAGRAGELFF.

CDR3 nucleotides: TGTGCCACCAGCAGCGCTGAGCCGGGCCGGGATACGCAGTATTTT. Amino acids: CATSSAEPGRDTQYF. V and J are TRBV15 and TRBJ2-3; D gene ambiguous. V was shortened by 3 bases and J by 6 bases, with 16 bases between the two germline ends. The germline gives CDR1 LNHNV, CDR2 YYDKDF (reference sequence). The CDR3 is made up of 15 amino acids.

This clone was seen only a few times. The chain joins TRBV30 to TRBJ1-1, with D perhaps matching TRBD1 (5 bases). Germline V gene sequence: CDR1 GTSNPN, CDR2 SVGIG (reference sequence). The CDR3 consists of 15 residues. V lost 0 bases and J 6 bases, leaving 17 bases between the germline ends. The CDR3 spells CAWSVSGSSVAEAFF. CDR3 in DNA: TGTGCCTGGAGTGTTTCAGGGTCATCCGTCGCTGAAGCTTTCTTT. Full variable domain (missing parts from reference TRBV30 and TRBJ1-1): SQTIHQWPATLVQPVGSPLSLECTVEGTSNPNLYWYRQAAGRGLQLLFYSVGIGQISSEVPQNLSASRPQDRQFILSSKKLLLSDSGFYLCAWSVSGSSVAEAFFGQGTRLTVV.

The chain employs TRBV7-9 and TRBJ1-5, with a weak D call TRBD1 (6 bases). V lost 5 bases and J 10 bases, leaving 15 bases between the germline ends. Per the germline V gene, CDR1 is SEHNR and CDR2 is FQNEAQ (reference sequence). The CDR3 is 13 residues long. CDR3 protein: CASSGQGFGPQHF. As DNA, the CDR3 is TGTGCCAGCAGCGGTCAGGGGTTCGGTCCCCAGCATTTT. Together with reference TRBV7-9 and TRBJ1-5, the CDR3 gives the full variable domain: DTGVSQNPRHKITKRGQNVTFRCDPISEHNRLYWYRQTLGQGPEFLTYFQNEAQLEKSRLLSDRFSAERPKGSFSTLEIQRTEQGDSAMYLCASSGQGFGPQHFGDGTRLSIL.

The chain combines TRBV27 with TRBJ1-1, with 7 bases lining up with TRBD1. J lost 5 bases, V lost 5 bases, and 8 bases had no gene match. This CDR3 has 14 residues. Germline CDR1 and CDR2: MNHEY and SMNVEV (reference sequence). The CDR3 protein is CASSPWTGETEAFF. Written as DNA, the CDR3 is TGTGCCAGCAGTCCATGGACAGGCGAGACTGAAGCTTTCTTT.

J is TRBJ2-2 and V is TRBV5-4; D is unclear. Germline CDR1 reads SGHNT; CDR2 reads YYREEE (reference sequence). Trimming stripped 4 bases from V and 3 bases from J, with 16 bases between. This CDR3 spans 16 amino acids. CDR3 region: CASSPPGLPDTGELFF. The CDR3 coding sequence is TGTGCCAGCAGCCCCCCAGGCCTCCCGGACACCGGGGAGCTGTTTTTT.

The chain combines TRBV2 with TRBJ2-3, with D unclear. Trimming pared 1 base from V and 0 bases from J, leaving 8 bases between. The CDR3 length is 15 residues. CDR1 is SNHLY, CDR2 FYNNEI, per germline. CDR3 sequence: CASSEGQRSTDTQYF. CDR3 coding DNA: TGTGCCAGCAGTGAAGGACAAAGAAGCACAGATACGCAGTATTTT.